This T cell receptor beta chain was sequenced during a study of T cell repertoires in cytomegalovirus infection. Study at large: Indicated by public TCR beta signatures were CMV infection and matching HLA type. Overall study findings and caveats: Dominant in the ex vivo response were TCR beta clonotypes restricted by HLA-C and specific for CMV.

J was trimmed by 1 base and V by 2 bases; bases with no gene match: 4. CDR3 size: 15 residues. TCRdb used MiXCR to reprocess the reads, holding one entry per CDR3 protein. This table holds 680,000 or so distinct CDR3 sequences, around 35% found once. This clonotype has ten or more counts. Its antigen is still unknown. This sample comprised cultured PBMCs, obtained from culture after CMV antigen stimulation. This chain connects TRBV12-3 or TRBV12-4 to TRBJ2-5; 7 bases agree with TRBD2. The receptor comes from a human donor in good health (CMV status not recorded). Some clones in this sample may be carry-over from other donors' samples. CDR3 nucleotide sequence: TGTGCCAGCAGTTTACTGGCGGGAGTCCAAGAGACCCAGTACTTC. Encoded protein: CASSLLAGVQETQYF.